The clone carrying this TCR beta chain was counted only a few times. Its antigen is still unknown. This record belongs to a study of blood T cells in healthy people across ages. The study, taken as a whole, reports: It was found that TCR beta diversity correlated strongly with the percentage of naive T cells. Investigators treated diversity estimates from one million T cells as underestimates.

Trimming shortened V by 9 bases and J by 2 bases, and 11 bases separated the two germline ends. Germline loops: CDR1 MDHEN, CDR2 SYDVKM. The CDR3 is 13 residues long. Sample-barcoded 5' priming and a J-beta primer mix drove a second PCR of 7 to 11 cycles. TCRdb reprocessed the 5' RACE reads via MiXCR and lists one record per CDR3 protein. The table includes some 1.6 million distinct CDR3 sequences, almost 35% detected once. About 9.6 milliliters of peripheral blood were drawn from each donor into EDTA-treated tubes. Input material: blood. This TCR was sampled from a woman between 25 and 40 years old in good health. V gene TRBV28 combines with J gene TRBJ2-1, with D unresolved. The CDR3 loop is CASLLGPYNEQFF. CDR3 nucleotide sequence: TGTGCCAGTTTACTGGGCCCCTACAATGAGCAGTTCTTC.